The 26 T cell receptor beta chains below come from one sample, sequenced in a study of siplizumab effects on memory and regulatory T cells. Libraries were prepared by immunoSEQ multiplex PCR; TCRdb keeps only in-frame clonotypes and omits some of them. The sample has roughly 60,000 clones; about 92% are singletons. The sequenced material came from CD8+ T cells sorted from blood. These receptors were taken from a human donor in good health.

The chain joins TRBV5-1 to TRBJ2-1; possible D gene TRBD1, 6 bases. The CDR3 is made up of 15 amino acids. Trimming stripped 7 bases from V and 6 bases from J, with 20 bases between. From germline, CDR1 is SGHRS and CDR2 YFSETQ. CDR3 loop: CASGHTGTSTNEQFF. The CDR3 DNA reads TGCGCCAGCGGACATACCGGGACATCCACCAATGAGCAGTTCTTC.

This clone is a singleton in its sample. V usage is TRBV4-3 and J usage is TRBJ2-1; 13 positions agree with TRBD2. The CDR3 covers 16 residues. The ends lost 0 bases at V and 4 bases at J; junction bases unmatched: 0. Germline CDR1 LGHNA, CDR2 YSLEER. DNA of the CDR3: TGCGCCAGCAGCCAAGAACTAGCGGGAGGGTACAATGAGCAGTTCTTC. Its translation: CASSQELAGGYNEQFF.

A remark on this clone: Other DNA sequences from this sample encode an identical CDR3 as well. V usage is TRBV29-1 and J usage is TRBJ2-7, with TRBD1 as a possible D gene (5 bases). The V gene's germline CDR1 is SQVTM and CDR2 ANQGSEA. Trimming left V 4 bases short and J 2 bases short, with 6 bases between. The CDR3 runs 11 residues. CDR3: CSVVTAYEQYF. CDR3 sequence (DNA): TGCAGCGTTGTGACAGCCTACGAGCAGTACTTC.

This chain joins TRBV25-1 and TRBJ1-1, with D perhaps matching TRBD1 (5 bases). V lost 2 bases and J lost 1, with 8 bases in between. This CDR3 is built from 14 residues. The germline CDR1 and CDR2 sequences are MGHDK and SYGVNS. The CDR3 region is CASSEMGQNTEAFF. The DNA of the CDR3 is TGTGCCAGCAGTGAAATGGGGCAGAACACTGAAGCTTTCTTT.

The gene calls are TRBV9 and TRBJ2-1; tentatively, D is TRBD1 or TRBD2 (5 bases each). Deletions cut 4 bases from V and 8 bases from J, with 22 bases between. The CDR3 has 16 amino acids. Germline V gives CDR1 SGDLS, CDR2 YYNGEE. CDR3 DNA: TGTGCCAGCAGCTTAGACGACTCGGACACGGGGTATGAGCAGTTCTTC. Translating it yields CASSLDDSDTGYEQFF.

The chain carries TRBV14 and TRBJ2-1, with D hard to call. Trimming left V 0 bases short and J 3 bases short, with 12 bases between. Germline lookup yields CDR1 SGHDN and CDR2 FVKESK. This CDR3 comprises 16 residues. CDR3 sequence: CASSQDQYSVYNEQFF. The CDR3 region has the DNA TGTGCCAGCAGCCAAGATCAATACAGTGTCTACAATGAGCAGTTCTTC.

The chain uses TRBV7-9 and TRBJ2-7; TRBD1 agrees at 7 bases. V was pared by 7 bases and J by 3 bases, with 18 bases of the junction left unmatched. Germline CDR1 reads SEHNR; CDR2 reads FQNEAQ (reference sequence). This CDR3 has 17 amino acids. The CDR3: CASNSSPGGQVGYEQYF. In DNA, the CDR3 is TGTGCCAGCAATTCGAGTCCCGGAGGACAGGTGGGCTACGAGCAGTACTTC.

V and J are TRBV12-5 and TRBJ2-7; 8 nucleotides match TRBD2. J gave up 3 bases and V 6 bases, and 13 bases lay outside the gene matches. Germline CDR1 LGHNT, CDR2 FRNRAP. This CDR3 contains 16 residues. The CDR3, as DNA: TGTGCTAGTGGCCCCCTTAGCGGGGCGAAGATCTACGAGCAGTACTTC. Its protein product is CASGPLSGAKIYEQYF.

The chain employs TRBV28 and TRBJ1-3, with D perhaps TRBD1 (5 bases). The germline CDR1 and CDR2 sequences are MDHEN and SYDVKM. This CDR3 comprises 14 residues. V was clipped by 3 bases and J by 2 bases, with 8 bases between them. The CDR3 loop is CASSFGTAGNTIYF. CDR3 in DNA: TGTGCCAGCAGTTTCGGGACGGCTGGAAACACCATATATTTT.

The sample holds one count of this clone. V and J are TRBV5-1 and TRBJ1-1, with D possibly matching TRBD1 (6 bases). This CDR3 contains 15 residues. Germline-derived CDR1 and CDR2 are SGHRS and YFSETQ. Trimming shortened V by 4 bases and J by 0 bases, and 13 bases separated the two germline ends. This CDR3 is CASSPTQGLNTEAFF. DNA of the CDR3: TGCGCCAGCAGCCCCACACAGGGCCTGAACACTGAAGCTTTCTTT.

CDR3 residues: CASSPRGGSTQPQHF. The CDR3 region has the DNA TGTGCCAGCAGCCCCAGAGGGGGCTCAACTCAGCCCCAGCATTTT. V is TRBV7-2 and J is TRBJ1-5; the match to TRBD1 covers 7 bases. V shed 5 bases and J 6 bases; nucleotides not matched to a gene: 10. The germline V gene encodes CDR1 SGHTA and CDR2 FQGNSA. The CDR3 sequence is 15 residues long. Filled out from reference TRBV7-2 and TRBJ1-5, the complete variable domain reads GAGVSQSPSNKVTEKGKDVELRCDPISGHTALYWYRQSLGQGLEFLIYFQGNSAPDKSGLPSDRFSAERTGGSVSTLTIQRTQQEDSAVYLCASSPRGGSTQPQHFGDGTRLSIL.

Concerning this clone itself: Mismatch with germline at one junction end may stem from a read error. The genes are TRBV4-3 and TRBJ2-7, with 7 bases matching TRBD2. The germline V gene encodes CDR1 LGHNA and CDR2 YSLEER. The CDR3 covers 13 residues. CDR3 amino acids: CASSQEREARLHF. In DNA form, the CDR3 reads TGCGCCAGCAGCCAAGAACGGGAGGCCCGTCTGCACTTC.

The gene calls are TRBV4-1 and TRBJ1-4; no definite D call. The CDR3 runs 15 residues. Germline CDR1 MGHRA, CDR2 YSYEKL. Trimming stripped 0 bases from V and 4 bases from J, with 9 bases between. The CDR3 is CASSQEGRRNEKLFF. CDR3 DNA: TGCGCCAGCAGCCAAGAGGGCAGACGTAATGAAAAACTGTTTTTT.

The rearrangement joins TRBV30 to TRBJ1-1, with unresolved D. The CDR3 contains 13 residues. CDR1 and CDR2 (germline): GTSNPN, SVGIG (reference sequence). Deletions cut 5 bases from V and 2 bases from J, with 12 bases between. CDR3 region: CAWGRSVNTEAFF. The CDR3 DNA is TGTGCCTGGGGGAGGTCAGTTAACACTGAAGCTTTCTTT.

The V and J genes are TRBV2 and TRBJ2-1, with 9 bases lining up with TRBD2. This CDR3 contains 15 residues. The V segment lost 6 bases and the J segment 2 bases; nucleotides outside the gene matches: 5. The V gene's germline CDR1 is SNHLY and CDR2 FYNNEI. This CDR3 is CASSPTSGTYNEQFF. DNA for the CDR3: TGTGCCAGCAGCCCGACTAGCGGAACCTACAATGAGCAGTTCTTC.

This chain joins TRBV2 and TRBJ2-1, with TRBD2 identical over 8 bases. The V gene's germline CDR1 is SNHLY and CDR2 FYNNEI. The CDR3 contains 14 residues. The trim removed 3 bases at V and 8 bases at J, leaving 6 bases unmatched. CDR3 loop: CASSDSGRRDEQFF. The CDR3 nucleotides read TGTGCCAGCAGTGACAGCGGGAGAAGGGATGAGCAGTTCTTC.

This rearrangement joins TRBV6-1 to TRBJ2-3; D is unresolved. CDR3 size: 14 residues. Germline loops: CDR1 MNHNS, CDR2 SASEGT. Trimming took off 6 bases at V and 2 bases at J, with 12 bases between the two ends. CDR3: CASRSWKFTDTQYF. The DNA for the CDR3 is TGTGCCAGCAGATCCTGGAAGTTCACAGATACGCAGTATTTT.

The chain carries TRBV28 and TRBJ1-5; possibly TRBD1 for D (6 bases). Trimming shortened V by 5 bases and J by 7 bases, and 15 bases separated the two germline ends. The CDR3 runs to 14 residues. Per the germline V gene, CDR1 is MDHEN and CDR2 is SYDVKM. The DNA for the CDR3 is TGTGCCAGCAGTCCGATCGGGGGCTGGCAGCCCCAGCATTTT. Its protein product is CASSPIGGWQPQHF. Looking up the rest from reference TRBV28 and TRBJ1-5 gives the full variable domain: DVKVTQSSRYLVKRTGEKVFLECVQDMDHENMFWYRQDPGLGLRLIYFSYDVKMKEKGDIPEGYSVSREKKERFSLILESASTNQTSMYLCASSPIGGWQPQHFGDGTRLSIL.

V gene TRBV6-6 combines with J gene TRBJ2-3; 9 nucleotides agree with TRBD2. V shed 7 bases, J shed 5 bases, and the junction held 7 bases outside the gene matches. CDR1 MNHNY and CDR2 SVGAGI come from the germline V gene (reference sequence). This CDR3 has 14 amino acids. CDR3 nucleotide sequence: TGTGCCAGCAATGTAGCGGGAGAGATAGATACGCAGTATTTT. This sequence encodes CASNVAGEIDTQYF.

This clone was observed once. The chain couples TRBV14 to TRBJ2-1, with D perhaps TRBD2 (7 bases). V lost 3 bases and J lost 12, with 30 bases in between. CDR1 is SGHDN and CDR2 is FVKESK in the germline V gene. CDR3 length: 18 residues. CDR3 loop: CASSHYRARGPTLERQFF. In DNA, the CDR3 is TGTGCCAGCAGCCATTACCGGGCGCGGGGGCCTACACTCGAGCGGCAGTTCTTC.

This chain joins TRBV7-9 and TRBJ2-5, with 12 bases matching TRBD1. CDR3 length equals 16 residues. With 1 base clipped from V and 5 bases from J, the junction kept 5 bases outside the gene matches. Germline CDR1 and CDR2: SEHNR and FQNEAQ (reference sequence). DNA of the CDR3: TGTGCCAGCAGCTTAGGGGGACAGGGGGCGCGGGAGACCCAGTACTTC. Its translation is CASSLGGQGARETQYF. The full variable domain, in which reference TRBV7-9 and TRBJ2-5 provide the parts outside the CDR3, is DTGVSQNPRHKITKRGQNVTFRCDPISEHNRLYWYRQTLGQGPEFLTYFQNEAQLEKSRLLSDRFSAERPKGSFSTLEIQRTEQGDSAMYLCASSLGGQGARETQYFGPGTRLLVL.

This chain's CDR3 is CASSSTGYNSPLHF. The CDR3 nucleotides are TGTGCCAGCAGTTCGACAGGCTATAATTCACCCCTCCACTTT. This rearrangement joins TRBV6-5 to TRBJ1-6, with D possibly matching TRBD1 (6 bases). Trimming shortened V by 4 bases and J by 3 bases, and 7 bases separated the two germline ends. There are 14 residues in the CDR3. CDR1 is MNHEY, CDR2 SVGAGI, per germline.

J is TRBJ2-3 and V is TRBV6-1; maybe TRBD1 (5 bases). The CDR3 covers 14 residues. Trimming removed 6 bases at V and 3 bases at J, with 13 bases between. Germline values: CDR1 MNHNS, CDR2 SASEGT. In nucleotides, the CDR3 is TGTGCCAGCAGATGGACATCCGGAACAGATACGCAGTATTTT. Translation gives CASRWTSGTDTQYF.

The chain uses TRBV19 and TRBJ2-7; unclear D gene. Trimming took off 3 bases at V and 2 bases at J, with 8 bases between the two ends. The CDR3 totals 13 residues. Germline V CDR1 and CDR2: LNHDA, SQIVND (reference sequence). The CDR3 sequence: CASSIAAAYEQYF. The CDR3 DNA reads as TGTGCCAGTAGTATTGCGGCGGCCTACGAGCAGTACTTC.

The chain links TRBV28 to TRBJ2-7; weak D call: TRBD1 (5 bases). V lost 5 bases and J 3 bases, leaving 11 bases between the germline ends. Germline values: CDR1 MDHEN, CDR2 SYDVKM. The CDR3 is 13 residues long. The CDR3 coding sequence is TGTGCCAGCAGTAGCAGGGCCCTCTACGAGCAGTACTTC. Translating it yields CASSSRALYEQYF.

The chain employs TRBV9 and TRBJ1-5, with D uncertain. The CDR3 length is 13 residues. Trimming removed 0 bases from V and 6 bases from J, with 7 bases in between. Germline V gene lookup returns CDR1 SGDLS and CDR2 YYNGEE. As DNA, the CDR3 is TGTGCCAGCAGCGTAGGGTTAGCTCAGCCCCAGCATTTT. This codes for CASSVGLAQPQHF.